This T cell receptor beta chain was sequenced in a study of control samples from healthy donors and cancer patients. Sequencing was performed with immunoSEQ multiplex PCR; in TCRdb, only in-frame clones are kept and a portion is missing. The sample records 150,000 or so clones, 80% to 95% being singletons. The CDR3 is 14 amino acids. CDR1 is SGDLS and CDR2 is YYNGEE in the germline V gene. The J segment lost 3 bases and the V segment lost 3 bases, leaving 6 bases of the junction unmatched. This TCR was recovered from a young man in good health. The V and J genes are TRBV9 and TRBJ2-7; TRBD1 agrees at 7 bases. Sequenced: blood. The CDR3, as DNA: TGTGCCAGCAGCGCCGACGGACAGGTCTACGAGCAGTACTTC. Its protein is CASSADGQVYEQYF.